This is a list of T cell receptor beta chains from one sample in a study of T cell responses to AZD1222 COVID-19 vaccine. Some clones are missing from TCRdb's copy, which holds only in-frame ones; the method was immunoSEQ multiplex PCR. The sample includes about 150,000 clones, roughly 84% seen only once; the top ten take 4.1%. The specimen was peripheral blood, collected on day 0 of AZD1222 vaccination. These receptors were taken from an adult in good health. Each CDR3 is given with its conserved first and last residue. A D gene is named only where the DNA matches it firmly. Clone sizes are given selectively: once, few, many, or a class where the clone is expanded.

j_call,clone_size,d_call,v_call,cdr3_aa,cdr3_nt
TRBJ1-2,.,TRBD1,TRBV5-1,CASSLDGTGASGGYGYTF,TGCGCCAGCAGCTTGGATGGGACAGGGGCTTCGGGTGGCTATGGCTACACCTTC
TRBJ2-5,.,.,TRBV5-1,CASSLAGAPQETQYF,TGCGCCAGCAGCTTGGCAGGGGCACCCCAAGAGACCCAGTACTTC
TRBJ1-5,.,.,TRBV7-2,CASSLGGGGMSNQPQHF,TGTGCCAGCAGCTTAGGTGGAGGGGGTATGAGCAATCAGCCCCAGCATTTT
TRBJ1-1,.,TRBD1,TRBV25-1,CASSEVGGDSLNTEAFF,TGTGCCAGCAGTGAAGTAGGTGGGGACAGTTTGAACACTGAAGCTTTCTTT
TRBJ1-2,.,.,TRBV24-1,CATSGTRGYTF,TGTGCCACCAGTGGGACGCGCGGCTACACCTTC
TRBJ2-2,.,TRBD1,TRBV10-1,CASSLFDRGLTGELFF,TGCGCCAGCAGTTTGTTTGACAGGGGGCTCACCGGGGAGCTGTTTTTT
TRBJ1-1,.,.,TRBV7-9,CASSLGQGTEAFF,TGTGCCAGCAGCTTAGGGCAGGGCACTGAAGCTTTCTTT
TRBJ1-3,.,.,TRBV7-8,CASSLEQFGNTIYF,TGTGCCAGCAGCTTAGAGCAGTTTGGAAACACCATATATTTT
TRBJ1-2,.,.,TRBV6-5,CASSYGPNIGGYTF,TGTGCCAGCAGTTATGGCCCCAACATAGGGGGCTACACCTTC
TRBJ2-2,.,.,TRBV15,CATSVRQKTGELFF,TGTGCCACCAGCGTTAGACAGAAAACCGGGGAGCTGTTTTTT
TRBJ2-7,.,.,TRBV9,CASSVGQGTYEQYF,TGTGCCAGCAGCGTAGGGCAGGGGACATACGAGCAGTACTTC
TRBJ2-2,.,TRBD1,TRBV3-1/TRBV3-2,CASSAGGPTGELFF,TGTGCCAGCAGCGCAGGGGGCCCGACCGGGGAGCTGTTTTTT
TRBJ1-6,.,TRBD1,TRBV19,CASSVAGTENSPLHF,TGTGCCAGTAGTGTCGCCGGGACAGAGAATTCACCCCTCCACTTT
TRBJ1-5,.,.,TRBV4-1,CASSQGNEGRHQPQHF,TGCGCCAGCAGCCAAGGAAATGAAGGTCGCCATCAGCCCCAGCATTTT
TRBJ1-3,.,.,TRBV14,CASSQVRTSGNTIYF,TGTGCCAGCAGCCAGGTTCGGACCTCTGGAAACACCATATATTTT
TRBJ1-2,.,.,TRBV10-3,CAISEGTVGVGYTF,TGTGCCATCAGTGAAGGAACAGTTGGGGTCGGCTACACCTTC
TRBJ1-2,once,TRBD1,TRBV11-2,CASSPTGGSGYTF,TGTGCCAGCAGCCCAACAGGGGGCAGCGGCTACACCTTC
TRBJ2-3,.,.,TRBV3-1/TRBV3-2,CASSPRGGLTDTQYF,TGTGCCAGCAGCCCAAGGGGGGGCCTCACAGATACGCAGTATTTT
TRBJ2-7,.,.,TRBV7-9,CASSLEAGSSYEQYF,TGTGCCAGCAGCTTAGAGGCGGGGAGCTCCTACGAGCAGTACTTC
TRBJ1-1,.,.,TRBV19,CASSIGGGEGAFF,TGTGCCAGTAGTATAGGAGGGGGAGAGGGAGCTTTCTTT
TRBJ1-3,.,TRBD1,TRBV14,CASSHLGGPLSGNTIYF,TGTGCCAGCAGCCACTTAGGGGGCCCTCTCTCTGGAAACACCATATATTTT
TRBJ1-6,.,.,TRBV5-1,CASSPELGHSPLHF,TGCGCCAGCAGCCCCGAATTGGGACACTCACCCCTCCACTTT
TRBJ2-2,.,.,TRBV7-9,CASSSTGSKTGELFF,TGTGCCAGCAGCTCGACGGGAAGTAAGACCGGGGAGCTGTTTTTT
TRBJ2-2,.,.,TRBV6-6,CASSYNANTGELFF,TGTGCCAGCAGTTATAACGCGAACACCGGGGAGCTGTTTTTT
TRBJ1-4,.,.,TRBV2,CAIPHSGWTNEKLFF,TGTGCCATCCCCCATTCAGGTTGGACTAATGAAAAACTGTTTTTT
TRBJ1-1,.,TRBD1,TRBV3-1/TRBV3-2,CASSPSGGTLNTEAFF,TGTGCCAGCAGCCCATCAGGGGGGACTTTGAACACTGAAGCTTTCTTT
TRBJ1-2,few,.,TRBV29-1,CSVDEGYGYTF,TGCAGCGTTGACGAGGGATATGGCTACACCTTC
TRBJ1-6,.,.,TRBV5-1,CASRVSGSPLHF,TGCGCCAGCAGGGTGAGCGGTTCACCCCTCCACTTT
TRBJ2-2,few,.,TRBV6-5,CASSYGGVGNTGELFF,TGTGCCAGCAGTTACGGAGGCGTAGGAAACACCGGGGAGCTGTTTTTT
TRBJ1-1,.,.,TRBV19,CASTGWAGTEAFF,TGTGCCAGTACAGGGTGGGCGGGCACTGAAGCTTTCTTT
TRBJ2-1,.,.,TRBV9,CASSVANSYSSYNEQFF,TGTGCCAGCAGCGTAGCGAACTCCTATAGCTCCTACAATGAGCAGTTCTTC
TRBJ1-1,few,.,TRBV9,CASSVIPSVNTEAFF,TGTGCCAGCAGCGTTATACCCTCAGTGAACACTGAAGCTTTCTTT
TRBJ1-5,.,.,TRBV6-5,CASSLKRGSNQPQHF,TGTGCCAGCAGTCTCAAAAGGGGTTCGAATCAGCCCCAGCATTTT
TRBJ1-2,once,TRBD1,TRBV5-3,CARSLDRGPNYGYTF,TGTGCCAGAAGCTTGGACAGGGGGCCTAACTATGGCTACACCTTC
TRBJ2-1,.,.,TRBV3-1/TRBV3-2,CASSQERGSYNEQFF,TGTGCCAGCAGCCAAGAGAGGGGTTCCTACAATGAGCAGTTCTTC
TRBJ1-2,once,.,TRBV30,CAWRGTSVGYGYTF,TGTGCCTGGAGGGGGACATCCGTGGGCTATGGCTACACCTTC
TRBJ2-3,.,.,TRBV7-2,CASSLMRTDTQYF,TGTGCCAGCAGCTTAATGCGCACAGATACGCAGTATTTT
TRBJ1-2,.,TRBD1,TRBV27,CASSFWMGGGNNYGYTF,TGTGCCAGCAGTTTTTGGATGGGAGGGGGCAATAACTATGGCTACACCTTC
TRBJ1-5,.,.,TRBV15,CATSTRQGNQPQHF,TGTGCCACCAGCACCCGACAGGGCAATCAGCCCCAGCATTTT
TRBJ2-6,.,.,TRBV6-5,CASARGSGANVLTF,TGTGCCAGCGCGAGGGGTTCAGGGGCCAACGTCCTGACTTTC
TRBJ2-3,.,TRBD2,TRBV6-4,CASSDGGSGGTNTQYF,TGTGCCAGCAGTGACGGGGGTAGCGGGGGGACGAATACGCAGTATTTT
TRBJ2-7,once,TRBD1,TRBV5-5,CASSSVDRTGVGEQYF,TGTGCCAGCAGCTCAGTAGATAGGACAGGGGTCGGCGAGCAGTACTTC
TRBJ1-1,.,.,TRBV6-5,CAIFTGVGRGRAFF,TGTGCCATCTTTACGGGTGTTGGACGGGGGCGAGCTTTCTTT
TRBJ1-2,.,TRBD1,TRBV2,CASSGGQGNYGYTF,TGTGCCAGCAGTGGAGGACAGGGGAACTATGGCTACACCTTC
TRBJ1-1,.,.,TRBV28,CASSLWRGDAFF,TGTGCCAGCAGTTTATGGCGAGGCGACGCTTTCTTT
TRBJ1-2,.,TRBD1,TRBV2,CASDPNRGYGYTF,TGTGCCAGCGATCCGAACAGGGGATATGGCTACACCTTC
TRBJ1-2,once,.,TRBV6-5,CASSPDRLLGYTF,TGTGCCAGCAGCCCCGACCGCCTCCTTGGCTACACCTTC
TRBJ2-2,.,TRBD1,TRBV14,CASSVYRDRGTGELFF,TGTGCCAGCAGCGTATACCGGGACAGGGGAACCGGGGAGCTGTTTTTT
TRBJ1-2,.,.,TRBV5-4,CASSLALGGAYGYTF,TGTGCCAGCAGCTTGGCCCTGGGAGGGGCCTATGGCTACACCTTC
TRBJ2-2,.,.,TRBV18,CASSPFFPGGNTGELFF,TGTGCCAGCTCACCATTTTTCCCCGGGGGTAACACCGGGGAGCTGTTTTTT
TRBJ2-3,.,.,TRBV5-6,CASSLGTGGQYF,TGTGCCAGCAGCTTGGGGACCGGGGGGCAGTATTTT
TRBJ1-3,.,.,TRBV6-5,CASSFNRDSSGNTIYF,TGTGCCAGCAGTTTTAACAGGGATAGCTCTGGAAACACCATATATTTT